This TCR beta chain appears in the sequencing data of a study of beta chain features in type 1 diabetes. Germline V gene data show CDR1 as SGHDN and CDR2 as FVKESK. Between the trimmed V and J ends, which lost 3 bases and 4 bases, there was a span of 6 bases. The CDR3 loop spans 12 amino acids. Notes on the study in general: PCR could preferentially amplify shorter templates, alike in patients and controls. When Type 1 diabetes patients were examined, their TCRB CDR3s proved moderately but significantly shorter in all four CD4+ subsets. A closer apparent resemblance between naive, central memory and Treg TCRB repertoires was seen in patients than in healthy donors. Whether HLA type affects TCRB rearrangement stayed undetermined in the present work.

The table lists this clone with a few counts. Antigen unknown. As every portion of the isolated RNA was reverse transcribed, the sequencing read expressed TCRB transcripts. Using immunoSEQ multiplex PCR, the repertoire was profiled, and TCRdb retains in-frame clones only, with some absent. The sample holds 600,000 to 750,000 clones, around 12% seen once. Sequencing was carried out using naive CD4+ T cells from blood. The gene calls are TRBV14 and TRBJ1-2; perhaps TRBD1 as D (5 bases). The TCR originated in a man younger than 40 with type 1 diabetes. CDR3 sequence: CASSQTVYGYTF. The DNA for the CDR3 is TGTGCCAGCAGCCAGACAGTCTATGGCTACACCTTC.